This T cell receptor (beta chain) was found in a study of blood T cell repertoires in COVID-19 (dated by TCRdb to the early 2020s). A note on the overall study: Samples from collaborators originated in the United States, Italy and Spain and spanned both the acute and convalescent phases of COVID-19. The material from the prospective study consisted of cDNA or gDNA derived from T cells, B-cell-depleted T cells, or PBMCs. Subjects who had been exposed to COVID-19, were actively infected with it, or had recovered from it provided the deeply sampled blood TCRbeta repertoires that made up the dataset. The repertoires were released in a freely available public database intended as a resource for research on the immune response to SARS-CoV-2. The samples were drawn from the first 160 participants of the ongoing ImmuneRACE study and from roughly 1,300 subjects provided by 6 global collaborators. Sample metadata almost always included a de-identified subject ID, COVID-19 status, age in years and sex. Where available, HLA class I and class II types were obtained from metadata supplied by the sample provider rather than from assay-based typing.

A word on this clone: There is no known antigen for this receptor. No quality values exist for individual bases; no much larger clone is one base distant.

Each collaborating institution followed its own protocols to collect whole blood in K2EDTA tubes. Collaborator samples were shipped for TCRbeta analysis as frozen whole blood, isolated PBMCs, or DNA extracted from either sample type. TCRbeta CDR3 regions were amplified from genomic DNA by means of the immunoSEQ Assay, a bias-controlled multiplex PCR. In the paper's pipeline: The number of nucleated cells in each sample was estimated by amplification of reference gene primers within the assay. Sequence reads were collapsed and filtered to measure the absolute abundance of every unique TCRbeta CDR3 rearrangement. For each sample, productive Simpson clonality was calculated as the square root of Simpson's diversity index over productive rearrangements. What TCRdb holds here is the immuneACCESS table cut down to in-frame rearrangements. Part of the clones is not present; checked against another copy, under half of the missing clones reflect an unresolved V gene, and the others are unexplained. The V and J calls and clone size come from that table; D and trimming were worked out from the DNA. This sample is represented by some 170,000 clones; 60% to 85% of them were singletons. The top ten clonotypes cover roughly 8.6% of the sample.

According to the germline V gene, CDR1 reads SGHRS and CDR2 reads YFSETQ. The CDR3 sequence holds 15 residues, the cysteine and phenylalanine included. Only the CDR3 DNA stays, 45 bases, in frame from base 1. The germline V and J ends show losses of 5 bases and 4 bases respectively, and no gene match explains 11 bases of the junction. What the authors observed across the whole study: The amount of clinical and demographic metadata varied by source and participant and was provided uncurated.

This receptor was identified in a man aged 60 to 69 with acute or convalescent COVID-19. The rearranged chain carries TRBV5-1 and TRBJ2-5; 7 of the junction bases match TRBD1. Specimen: peripheral blood. The CDR3 protein is CASRNRLRQGETQYF. The nucleotides are TGCGCCAGCAGAAACAGACTCCGACAGGGAGAGACCCAGTACTTC.